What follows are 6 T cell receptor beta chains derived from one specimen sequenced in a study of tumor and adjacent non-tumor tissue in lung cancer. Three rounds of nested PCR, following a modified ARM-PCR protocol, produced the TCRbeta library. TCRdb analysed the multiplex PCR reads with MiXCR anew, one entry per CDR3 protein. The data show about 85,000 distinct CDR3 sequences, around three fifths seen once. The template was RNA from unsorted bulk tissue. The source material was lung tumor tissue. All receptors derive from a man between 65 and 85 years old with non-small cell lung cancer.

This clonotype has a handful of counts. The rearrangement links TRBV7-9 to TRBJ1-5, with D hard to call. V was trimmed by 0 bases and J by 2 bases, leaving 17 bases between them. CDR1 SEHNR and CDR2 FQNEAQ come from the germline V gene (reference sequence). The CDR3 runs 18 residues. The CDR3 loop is CASSLALSGQAGNQPQHF. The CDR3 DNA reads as TGTGCCAGCAGCTTAGCGTTGAGTGGGCAGGCTGGCAATCAGCCCCAGCATTTT.

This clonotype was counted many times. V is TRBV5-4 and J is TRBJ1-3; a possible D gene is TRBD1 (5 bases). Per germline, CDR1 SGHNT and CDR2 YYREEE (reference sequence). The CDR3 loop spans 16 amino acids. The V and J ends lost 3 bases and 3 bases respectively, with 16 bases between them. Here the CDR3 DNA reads TGTGCCAGCAGCTCGTCTCGGGGGTCAGGTGGAAACACCATATATTTT. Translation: CASSSSRGSGGNTIYF.

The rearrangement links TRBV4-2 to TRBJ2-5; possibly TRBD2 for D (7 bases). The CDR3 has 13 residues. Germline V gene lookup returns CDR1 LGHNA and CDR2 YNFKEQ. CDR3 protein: CDSSLGGRETQYF. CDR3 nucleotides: TGTGACAGTAGCCTCGGGGGGCGTGAGACCCAGTACTTC.

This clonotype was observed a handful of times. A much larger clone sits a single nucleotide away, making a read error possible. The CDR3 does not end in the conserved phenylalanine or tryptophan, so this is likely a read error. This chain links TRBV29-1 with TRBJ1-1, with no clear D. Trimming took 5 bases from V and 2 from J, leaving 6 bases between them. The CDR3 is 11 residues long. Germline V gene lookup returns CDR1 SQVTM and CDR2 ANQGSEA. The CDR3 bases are TGCAGCGTTTGCCTTAACACTGAAGCTTTCCTT. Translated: CSVCLNTEAFL.

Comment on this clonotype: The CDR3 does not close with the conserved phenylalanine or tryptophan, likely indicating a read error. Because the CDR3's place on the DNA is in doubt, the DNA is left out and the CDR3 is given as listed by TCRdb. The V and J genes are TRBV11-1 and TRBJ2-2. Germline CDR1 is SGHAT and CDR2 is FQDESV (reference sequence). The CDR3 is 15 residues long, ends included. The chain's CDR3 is CASSSATANTGELFS.

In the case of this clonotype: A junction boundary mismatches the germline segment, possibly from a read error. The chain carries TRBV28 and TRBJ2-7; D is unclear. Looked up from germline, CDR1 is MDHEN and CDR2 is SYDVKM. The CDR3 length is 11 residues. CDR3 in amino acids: CASSLQRVNNF. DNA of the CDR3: TGTGCCAGCAGTTTACAAAGAGTGAACAACTTC.